Below, 5 T cell receptor beta chains from the same sample are listed, as sequenced in a study of blood T cells in healthy people across ages. Using a J-beta primer mix together with a sample-barcoded 5' primer, a second PCR was run for roughly 7 to 11 cycles. A single record per CDR3 protein comes from TCRdb applying MiXCR to the 5' RACE reads. The sample has more than 800,000 distinct CDR3 sequences, around 28% seen once. Material: blood. The receptors originated from an elderly woman in good health.

Worth noting for this clonotype: A much larger clone lies one base from this, so it may be a read error. The V and J genes are TRBV6-2 or TRBV6-3 and TRBJ2-7, with D unclear. The CDR3 extends over 13 amino acids. Looked up from germline, CDR1 is MNHEY and CDR2 is SVGEGT. CDR3 protein: CAGRPGRSYEQYF. CDR3 nucleotides: TGTGCCGGCAGACCGGGCAGATCCTACGAGCAGTACTTC.

The chain links TRBV6-5 to TRBJ1-1, with 7 bases fitting TRBD1. Germline V gives CDR1 MNHEY, CDR2 SVGAGI. V lost 7 bases and J lost 4; bases outside the gene matches: 12. The CDR3 is made up of 15 amino acids. DNA of the CDR3: TGTGCCAGCAACACACAGGGGTCTCTCGGCACTGAAGCTTTCTTT. The encoded protein is CASNTQGSLGTEAFF.

J is TRBJ1-6 and V is TRBV7-2; TRBD1 matches at 9 bases. This CDR3 spans 18 amino acids. Germline CDR1 SGHTA, CDR2 FQGNSA. V was clipped by 0 bases and J by 7 bases; unmatched bases: 10. The CDR3: CASSLARSGQGRNSPLHF. The CDR3 DNA is TGTGCCAGCAGCTTAGCTCGTTCAGGACAGGGGCGAAATTCACCCCTCCACTTT. Full variable domain (outside the CDR3, taken from reference TRBV7-2 and TRBJ1-6): GAGVSQSPSNKVTEKGKDVELRCDPISGHTALYWYRQSLGQGLEFLIYFQGNSAPDKSGLPSDRFSAERTGGSVSTLTIQRTQQEDSAVYLCASSLARSGQGRNSPLHFGNGTRLTVT.

This clonotype was detected many times. This chain links TRBV6-5 with TRBJ2-7; 10 nucleotides line up with TRBD1. This CDR3 comprises 14 residues. Germline values: CDR1 MNHEY, CDR2 SVGAGI. J was trimmed by 1 base and V by 5 bases; bases with no gene match: 2. The CDR3 DNA follows: TGTGCCAGCAGTGGACAGGGGGGGTCCTACGAGCAGTACTTC. Its translation is CASSGQGGSYEQYF.

Of note for this clonotype: At one end, the junction sequence differs from germline, possibly due to a read error. In DNA, the CDR3 is TGCAGTGATAGAGATAATAACAGGGAGAACACCGGGGAGCTGTTTTTT. It specifies CSDRDNNRENTGELFF. The gene calls are TRBV20-1 and TRBJ2-2, with D perhaps TRBD1 (6 bases). This CDR3 is 16 amino acids long. The V gene's germline CDR1 is DFQATT and CDR2 SNEGSKA (reference sequence).